This TCR beta chain appears in the sequencing data of a study of T cells in localized non-small cell lung cancer. With 1 base clipped from V and 7 bases from J, the junction kept 7 bases outside the gene matches. From germline, CDR1 is SEHNR and CDR2 FQNEAQ (reference sequence). The CDR3 totals 16 residues. General observations from the study: Sequencing, confined to only one tumor region, leaves heterogeneity possible. Of the tissues analyzed, uninvolved adjacent lung showed maximal T cell clonality, greater than tumor.

Assay: immunoSEQ multiplex PCR; the TCRdb copy retains only in-frame clones and omits some. This sample carries roughly 30,000 clones, approximately 90% of them seen once, and the ten largest clones take about 3%. On this clone: As yet, its antigen is unknown.

This receptor was obtained from a woman aged 18 to 55 with stage I lung adenocarcinoma. The chain employs TRBV7-9 and TRBJ1-2, with 12 bases that match TRBD1. Sequenced material: peripheral blood, taken before any cancer treatment. Here the CDR3 DNA reads TGTGCCAGCAGCTTAGAGGTGGGACAGGGGGCGGCTGGCTACACCTTC. Its translation: CASSLEVGQGAAGYTF.